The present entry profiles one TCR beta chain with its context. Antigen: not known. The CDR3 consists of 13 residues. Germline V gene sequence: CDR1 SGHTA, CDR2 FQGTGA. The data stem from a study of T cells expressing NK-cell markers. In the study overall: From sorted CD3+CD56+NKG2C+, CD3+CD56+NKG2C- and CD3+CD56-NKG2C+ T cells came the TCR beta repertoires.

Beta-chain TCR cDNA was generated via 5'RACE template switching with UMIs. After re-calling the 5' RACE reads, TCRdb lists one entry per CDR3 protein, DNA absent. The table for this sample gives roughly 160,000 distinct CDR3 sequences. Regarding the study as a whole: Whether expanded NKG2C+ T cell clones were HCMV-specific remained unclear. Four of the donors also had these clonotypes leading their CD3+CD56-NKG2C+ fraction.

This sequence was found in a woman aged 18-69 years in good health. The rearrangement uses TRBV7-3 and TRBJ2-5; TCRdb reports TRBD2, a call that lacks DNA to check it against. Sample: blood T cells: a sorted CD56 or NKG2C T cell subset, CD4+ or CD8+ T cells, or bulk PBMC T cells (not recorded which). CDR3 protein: CASSQGGLAAQYF. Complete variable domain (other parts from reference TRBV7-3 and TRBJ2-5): GAGVSQTPSNKVTEKGKYVELRCDPISGHTALYWYRQSLGQGPEFLIYFQGTGAADDSGLPNDRFFAVRPEGSVSTLKIQRTERGDSAVYLCASSQGGLAAQYFGPGTRLLVL.